This T cell receptor (beta chain) comes out of a study of vaccination and CD4 T cells after COVID-19. On the study more broadly: Six males and four females, two of them Hispanic, were enrolled as convalescents. Convalescent patients gave post-COVID blood a median about 100 days post-diagnosis, range 35 to 161.

Sequencing of cultured CD4+ T cell DNA used the Oncomine TCR Beta short-read assay. Using its own MiXCR run on the PCR reads, TCRdb lists one record per CDR3 protein. The sample holds approximately 4,600 distinct CDR3 sequences, approximately 19% seen once. The sample's treatment: approximately nine-day PBMC culture with coronavirus spike peptide pools or control peptides (ViraFEST assay). Peptide-pool expansion of antigen-specific T cells preceded TCR sequencing in ViraFEST. In regard to this clonotype: The antigen remains unidentified.

This TCR derives from a human donor who had recovered from COVID-19. The specimen was CD4+ T cells from blood, cultured in vitro.

This chain's CDR3 is CSATNRGPTDTQYF. In DNA, the CDR3 is TGCAGTGCTACTAACAGGGGGCCGACAGATACGCAGTATTTT. The chain has TRBV20-1 and TRBJ2-3, with 9 bases that match TRBD1. Per germline, CDR1 DFQATT and CDR2 SNEGSKA (reference sequence). The CDR3 is 14 amino acids. V dropped 4 bases and J dropped 3; count of bases not matched to a gene: 5.